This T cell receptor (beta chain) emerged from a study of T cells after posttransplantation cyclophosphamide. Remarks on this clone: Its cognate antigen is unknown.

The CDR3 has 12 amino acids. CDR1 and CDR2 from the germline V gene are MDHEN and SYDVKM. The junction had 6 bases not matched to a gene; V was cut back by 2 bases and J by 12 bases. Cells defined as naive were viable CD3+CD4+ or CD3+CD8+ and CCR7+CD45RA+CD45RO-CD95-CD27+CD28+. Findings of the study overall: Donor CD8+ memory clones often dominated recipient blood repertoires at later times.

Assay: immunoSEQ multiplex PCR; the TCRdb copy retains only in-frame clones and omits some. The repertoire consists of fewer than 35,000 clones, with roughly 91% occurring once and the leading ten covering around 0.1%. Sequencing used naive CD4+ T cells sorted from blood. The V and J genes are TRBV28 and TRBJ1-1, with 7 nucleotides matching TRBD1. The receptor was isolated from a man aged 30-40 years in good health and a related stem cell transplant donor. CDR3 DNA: TGTGCCAGCAGTTTAAACAGGGGATGGACTTTCTTT. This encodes CASSLNRGWTFF. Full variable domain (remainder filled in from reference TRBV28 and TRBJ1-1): DVKVTQSSRYLVKRTGEKVFLECVQDMDHENMFWYRQDPGLGLRLIYFSYDVKMKEKGDIPEGYSVSREKKERFSLILESASTNQTSMYLCASSLNRGWTFFGQGTRLTVV.